Sequencing of this TCR beta chain was carried out in a study of post-analysis software for immune sequencing data. Study findings and constraints: In multiple sclerosis, normalized Chao1 diversity was significantly below that of controls. Roughly five TRBV segments appeared more often in patients than in controls, and TRBV5-6, TRBV5-1 and TRBV20-1 were among these.

Comments on this clonotype: The antigen remains unidentified.

Trimming took 5 bases from V and 7 from J; bases not matched to a gene: 8. Germline V gives CDR1 GTSNPN, CDR2 SVGIG (reference sequence). CDR3 length equals 13 residues. Unique molecular identifiers had been added to the TCR beta cDNA libraries. MiXCR, applied by TCRdb to the PCR reads, yields one record per CDR3 protein. This sample has approximately 630,000 distinct CDR3 sequences, with 55% to 70% found just once. Sequenced input: blood. The chain combines TRBV30 with TRBJ1-5; 7 positions agree with TRBD1. The receptor was isolated from a girl aged 2 to 9 with multiple sclerosis. The CDR3 DNA reads as TGTGCCTGGGGAACAGGGGCGCACCAGCCCCAGCATTTT. It is translated as CAWGTGAHQPQHF.